This TCR beta chain was captured by sequencing in a study of beta chain features in type 1 diabetes (dated by TCRdb to the late 2010s). Concerning the study at large: Patients and healthy donors did not differ in mean age, gender distribution, total cell number or subset yield. Regulatory and stem cell-like memory subsets were obtained from only 8 patients and roughly eight healthy donors, while naive and central memory subsets were obtained from all 30 or so donors. A total of about 110,000,000 sorted cells were examined across all samples, and a strong correlation was observed between cell number per subset and RNA yield. The study compared TCRB repertoires of sorted circulating CD4+ T cell subsets between recently diagnosed type 1 diabetes patients and matched healthy donors.

This clone was seen a few times. The antigen it binds to is not known. There are no base qualities to consult, and no much larger clone falls within one base. The entire amount of isolated RNA was reverse transcribed using the High Capacity cDNA Reverse Transcription Kit, so the sequenced TCRB transcripts were expressed ones. Deep immunoSEQ sequencing was performed on naive, central memory and regulatory T cell samples, with an average of roughly 3.5 million total reads per sample. Sorted cells were lysed in RLT buffer, and RNA was extracted using DNase-treated RNeasy Micro or Mini kits according to cell number. To prevent cross-contamination, every cell subset was processed on its own, while patient and healthy donor samples were processed together. Using the immunoSEQ multiplex PCR, TCRB sequences were amplified from cDNA into 87-bp fragments spanning the CDR3 region. Sequencing of the amplicons was done on the Illumina HiSeq platform. In the source study's methods: Synthetic template baselines were used to correct PCR bias computationally, reads within Hamming distance 2 were collapsed, and singletons that could not be merged were discarded. By aligning reads against IMGT, V, D and J genes, CDR3 length, and insertions or deletions at six rearrangement sites were assigned. Within each subset, clonotype counts were normalized to sorted cell number, and only after that were true diversity and Gini coefficients computed with the tcR R package. The overlap coefficient, calculated on TCRB nucleotide sequences, was used to quantify repertoire sharing. As a proxy for the pre-selection repertoire, out-of-frame TCRB sequences from naive cells were analyzed. TCRdb re-hosts the immuneACCESS table, in-frame sequences only. Its copies lack some clones; in the studies checked, an unresolved V gene accounts for under half of them, and the cause for the rest is not known. V and J calls plus clone size are reproduced from that table; the DNA served to infer D and trimming. The sample table records roughly 240,000 clones; about 14% of these occur just once. Jointly, the top ten make up 0.025% to 0.03% of the sample.

V was cut back by 7 bases and J by 3 bases, leaving a gap of 13 bases between them. The germline V gene (reference sequence) supplies CDR1 MNHNY and CDR2 SVGAGI. Spanning cysteine to phenylalanine, the CDR3 consists of 15 amino acids. Of the read, only the CDR3 DNA is kept; its 45 bases are in frame from base 1. What the study reported, not specific to this receptor: PCR may preferentially amplify shorter templates, but because patient and control samples were amplified and corrected together, any resulting skew would affect both groups equally. Naive, central memory and regulatory TCRB repertoires appeared to be more alike among patients than among healthy donors. HLA sub-analyses involved small numbers of individuals, so any influence of HLA type on TCRB rearrangement remained unresolved. Type 1 diabetes patients showed a moderate but significant shortening of TCRB CDR3 length in all four CD4+ subsets. Because cDNA was sequenced instead of genomic DNA, highly expressing activated cells could be over-represented, though the groups showed no difference in activation or CD3 levels. Patients with type 1 diabetes made fewer insertions and deleted more nucleotides at VDJ recombination sites, implying thymic rearrangement abnormalities.

From each donor, a single peripheral blood sample of around 120 mL on average was drawn into heparinised tubes. A BD FACSAria II and a panel including CD45RO, CCR7, CD25, CD127, CD95 and CD27 were used to sort naive, central memory, regulatory and stem cell-like memory CD4+ T cells. All sorted populations exceeded 95% purity. PBMCs were separated immediately by Lymphoprep density gradient centrifugation and were stained directly, without being cultured. To minimize batch effects, samples were stained and sorted in pairs, one healthy donor with one patient per experiment. Recombination connected TRBV6-6 to TRBJ1-6; a tentative D match to TRBD1 spans 6 bases. This TCR came from a woman in her thirties or forties in good health. Input material: naive CD4+ T cells from blood. In the paper's terms, the cell subset or site label means: true naive CD4+ T cells. The CDR3 protein is CASNQGRGYNSPLHF. The bases read TGTGCCAGCAACCAAGGCAGGGGCTATAATTCACCCCTCCACTTT.